The T cell receptor beta chain under discussion was sequenced for a study of shared clonotypes between healthy human individuals. Study details: The study used three CD4 naive, three CD4 memory, two CD8 naive and one CD8 memory plate per donor. Study-wide points: The expectation was that sequencing depth would affect clonotype sharing among donors.

The assay was run at deep level. Method: immunoSEQ multiplex PCR; TCRdb's copy keeps in-frame clones and lacks some. In the table there are roughly 2,300,000 clones, less than 95% of which are singletons. The count of this clone is one. Its target is not known. The sample was naive CD4+ T cells from PBMCs. The subset here: CD45RA+ positively selected. This clonotype originated in a man aged 18 to 30 in good health. Some clones in this sample may be carry-over from other donors' samples.

The CDR3 loop is CASSSRDRGDTEAFF. The CDR3 DNA follows: TGTGCCAGCAGCTCCCGGGACAGGGGGGACACTGAAGCTTTCTTT. The chain joins TRBV7-9 to TRBJ1-1, with 11 bases that match TRBD1. Trimming at V came to 4 bases and at J to 3 bases, leaving 4 bases not matched to a gene. In germline, CDR1 is SEHNR, CDR2 FQNEAQ (reference sequence). The CDR3 contains 15 residues. Complete variable domain (other parts from reference TRBV7-9 and TRBJ1-1): DTGVSQNPRHKITKRGQNVTFRCDPISEHNRLYWYRQTLGQGPEFLTYFQNEAQLEKSRLLSDRFSAERPKGSFSTLEIQRTEQGDSAMYLCASSSRDRGDTEAFFGQGTRLTVV.